These 20 T cell receptor beta chains were sequenced from one sample in a study of T cells in Graves' hyperthyroidism and ophthalmopathy. Template material for amplifying TCR beta CDR3 regions consisted of RNA transcripts. The HTBI primer set drove a first-round RT-PCR of the TCR CDR3. Using its own MiXCR run on the multiplex PCR reads, TCRdb lists one record per CDR3 protein. Here the sample spans approximately 300,000 distinct CDR3 sequences, around 15% being singletons. The sequenced sample was blood. The receptors here all came from a woman aged 55-69 years with Graves' ophthalmopathy.

The CDR3 region is CASSQGGAGTWQETQYF. CDR3 sequence (DNA): TGTGCCAGCAGCCAAGGAGGGGCAGGGACGTGGCAAGAGACCCAGTACTTC. The rearrangement joins TRBV14 to TRBJ2-5; D possibly uses TRBD1 or TRBD2 (5 bases each). The germline gives CDR1 SGHDN, CDR2 FVKESK. V was clipped by 1 base and J by 2 bases, with 17 bases between them. CDR3 length equals 17 residues.

The chain has TRBV4-1 and TRBJ1-2; 7 nucleotides line up with TRBD1. The trim removed 1 base at V and 1 base at J, leaving 12 bases unmatched. The V gene's germline CDR1 is MGHRA and CDR2 YSYEKL. The CDR3 is 18 residues long. The CDR3 DNA sequence: TGCGCCAGCAGCCAAGGGCTCATTAGGGGGACAGATAACTATGGCTACACCTTC. It encodes CASSQGLIRGTDNYGYTF.

This clonotype has ten or more counts. This chain joins TRBV12-5 and TRBJ1-1, with 7 bases aligning to TRBD1. CDR1 and CDR2 (germline): LGHNT, FRNRAP. The V and J ends lost 0 bases and 3 bases, in that order; junction bases with no gene match: 10. The length of the CDR3 is 17 residues. As DNA, the CDR3 is TGTGCTAGTGGTTTGGTAGTGTCAGGGGGACGGTACACTGAAGCTTTCTTT. This sequence encodes CASGLVVSGGRYTEAFF.

This clonotype was observed many times. This chain connects TRBV7-2 to TRBJ2-7, with 9 positions matching TRBD2. This CDR3 has 18 residues. The J segment lost 6 bases and the V segment lost 1 base, leaving 16 bases of the junction unmatched. The germline gives CDR1 SGHTA, CDR2 FQGNSA. CDR3 sequence reads: CASSLGGGRASGRGEQYF. The CDR3 DNA follows: TGTGCCAGCAGCTTAGGAGGCGGGAGGGCGTCTGGTCGAGGCGAGCAGTACTTC.

This clonotype was detected ten times or more. The rearrangement uses TRBV7-2 and TRBJ2-7; 9 positions match TRBD1. J was trimmed by 5 bases and V by 5 bases; bases with no gene match: 7. Germline-derived CDR1 and CDR2 are SGHTA and FQGNSA. The CDR3 contains 14 residues. Written as DNA, the CDR3 is TGTGCCAGCAGCATAAACAGGGGGCCAGACGAGCAGTACTTC. Translating it yields CASSINRGPDEQYF. Full variable domain (missing parts from reference TRBV7-2 and TRBJ2-7): GAGVSQSPSNKVTEKGKDVELRCDPISGHTALYWYRQSLGQGLEFLIYFQGNSAPDKSGLPSDRFSAERTGGSVSTLTIQRTQQEDSAVYLCASSINRGPDEQYFGPGTRLTVT.

V and J are TRBV11-1 and TRBJ2-7, with D uncertain. The germline CDR1 and CDR2 sequences are SGHAT and FQDESV (reference sequence). The CDR3 is 14 amino acids. Deletions cut 3 bases from V and 5 bases from J, with 14 bases between. Here the CDR3 DNA reads TGTGCCAGCAGCTTCATGGACCAAGAGGACGAGCAGTACTTC. Its translation: CASSFMDQEDEQYF.

This clonotype was detected many times. The chain combines TRBV28 with TRBJ2-2; a weak D match, TRBD1 (6 bases). The ends were cut back, 1 base at V and 5 bases at J, with 20 bases in the middle. CDR3 length: 18 residues. Germline values: CDR1 MDHEN, CDR2 SYDVKM. The CDR3, as DNA: TGTGCCAGCAGTTTATCTCCCGTGTGGGACACAGAGACCGGGGAGCTGTTTTTT. It codes for CASSLSPVWDTETGELFF.

The table lists this clonotype with a few counts. Given a much more abundant clone one base away, this may be a read error. CDR3 in DNA: TGTGTCAGCACAGGGGCGCCCATGGAGACCCAGTACTTC. Translated, it gives CVSTGAPMETQYF. V usage is TRBV28 and J usage is TRBJ2-5; 7 bases match TRBD1. CDR3 size: 13 residues. From germline, CDR1 is MDHEN and CDR2 SYDVKM.

V is TRBV20-1 and J is TRBJ2-1, with TRBD2 identical over 10 bases. The CDR3 totals 15 residues. The junction had 9 bases not matched to a gene; V was cut back by 6 bases and J by 4 bases. Germline V gives CDR1 DFQATT, CDR2 SNEGSKA (reference sequence). This chain's CDR3 is CSANGLAAAYNEQFF. The CDR3 DNA sequence: TGCAGTGCCAACGGACTAGCGGCGGCGTACAATGAGCAGTTCTTC.

Regarding this clonotype: The junction differs from germline at one of its ends, possibly a read error. This chain joins TRBV3-1 and TRBJ2-3, with D perhaps matching TRBD2 (6 bases). There are 17 residues in the CDR3. Germline CDR1 is LGHDT and CDR2 is YNNKEL (reference sequence). The CDR3 spells CASSRAKPGRITDMQYF. The CDR3 DNA reads TGTGCCAGCAGCCGGGCCAAGCCCGGGAGAATCACAGATATGCAGTATTTT.

This clonotype was picked up a small number of times. This sequence joins TRBV18 and TRBJ1-3; the match to TRBD1 covers 10 bases. Trimming at V came to 8 bases and at J to 4 bases, leaving 14 bases not matched to a gene. The CDR3 is 17 residues long. From germline, CDR1 is KGHSH and CDR2 LQKENI. This chain's CDR3 is CASKPEGQGSLGNTIYF. In nucleotides, the CDR3 is TGTGCCAGCAAACCAGAGGGACAGGGGAGTCTCGGAAACACCATATATTTT.

This sequence joins TRBV18 and TRBJ1-5; D is unclear. V shed 8 bases and J shed 4 bases, with 12 bases lying between them. The germline CDR1 and CDR2 sequences are KGHSH and LQKENI. The CDR3 runs 13 residues. CDR3 coding DNA: TGTGCCAGCAGCTTGTTCCAGAATCAGCCCCAGCATTTT. It is translated as CASSLFQNQPQHF.

This clonotype was observed at least ten times. The rearrangement uses TRBV12-3 or TRBV12-4 and TRBJ1-6; D is perhaps TRBD1 (5 bases). The CDR3 has 13 residues. V shed 3 bases and J shed 9 bases, with 9 bases lying between them. CDR3 in DNA: TGTGCCAGCAGTTTGGGGCTGGGTTCACCCCTCCACTTT. Translating it yields CASSLGLGSPLHF.

The chain employs TRBV20-1 and TRBJ2-7; TRBD1 matches at 9 bases. V dropped 6 bases and J dropped 6; count of bases not matched to a gene: 6. Germline assignment: CDR1 DFQATT and CDR2 SNEGSKA (reference sequence). The CDR3 totals 12 residues. CDR3 bases: TGCAGTGCACGTACAGGGGGCGGCGAGCAGTACTTC. It is translated as CSARTGGGEQYF.

As to this clonotype: A much larger clonotype is one base distant, so this may be a read error. The chain uses TRBV12-3 or TRBV12-4 and TRBJ2-6; no definite D call. The CDR3 runs 17 residues. Trimming pared 7 bases from V and 0 bases from J, leaving 16 bases between. CDR3 nucleotides: TGTGCCAGCACCCCGAAACATGTTCACTCTGGGGCCAACGTCCTGACTTTC. As protein: CASTPKHVHSGANVLTF.

The chain has TRBV29-1 and TRBJ2-5; D gene ambiguous. Between the trimmed V and J ends, which lost 4 bases and 5 bases, there was a span of 5 bases. Germline values: CDR1 SQVTM, CDR2 ANQGSEA. The CDR3 runs 10 residues. For the CDR3, the DNA is TGCAGCGTTGTCTGGGAGACCCAGTACTTC. Encoded protein: CSVVWETQYF.

The sample holds many counts of this clonotype. The J gene is TRBJ2-7, the V gene TRBV7-9, with D hard to call. Germline values: CDR1 SEHNR, CDR2 FQNEAQ (reference sequence). Trimming left V 3 bases short and J 2 bases short, with 11 bases between. This CDR3 comprises 14 residues. CDR3 sequence reads: CASSFSRSAYEQYF. The CDR3 coding sequence is TGTGCCAGCAGCTTTTCCCGATCAGCCTACGAGCAGTACTTC.

This clonotype was counted ten times or more. This chain joins TRBV2 and TRBJ2-1; D uncertain. Trimming shortened V by 1 base and J by 4 bases, and 8 bases separated the two germline ends. In germline, CDR1 is SNHLY, CDR2 FYNNEI. The CDR3 consists of 14 residues. The CDR3 is CASSEDPRYNEQFF. In DNA form, the CDR3 reads TGTGCCAGCAGTGAAGATCCCAGATACAATGAGCAGTTCTTC.

In its sample, this clonotype was seen a few times. V is TRBV4-2 and J is TRBJ1-6; 9 bases agree with TRBD1. Per the germline V gene, CDR1 is LGHNA and CDR2 is YNFKEQ. With 1 base clipped from V and 3 bases from J, the junction kept 4 bases outside the gene matches. The CDR3 loop spans 17 amino acids. CDR3 protein: CASSQGQGVNYNSPLHF. In nucleotides, the CDR3 is TGTGCCAGCAGCCAAGGACAGGGGGTGAACTATAATTCACCCCTCCACTTT.

This clonotype was seen more than once but under ten times. The chain is built from TRBV7-3 and TRBJ2-2; D remains ambiguous. Germline-derived CDR1 and CDR2 are SGHTA and FQGTGA. The CDR3 has 12 residues. The V end was cut by 4 bases, the J end by 7 bases, with 7 bases between. CDR3 in DNA: TGTGCCAGCAGCTCCCCGAGCGGGGAGCTGTTTTTT. Protein: CASSSPSGELFF.